This T cell receptor (beta chain) is from a study of cytomegalovirus exposure and HLA in healthy donors. On the study more broadly: It was reported in a later analysis that the 120 or so validation repertoires used the same platform as the approximately 620 first-cohort repertoires.

The CDR3 runs 13 residues. Trimming pared 1 base from V and 3 bases from J, leaving 7 bases between. Germline CDR1 reads MDHEN; CDR2 reads SYDVKM. Whole-study findings and limits: Cytomegalovirus status, reportedly, was diagnosed with high specificity and sensitivity by the classifier.

Libraries were prepared by immunoSEQ multiplex PCR; TCRdb keeps only in-frame clonotypes and omits some of them. The sample lists some 230,000 clones; 75% to 95% were seen once. On this clone itself: Its antigen is undetermined.

The genes are TRBV28 and TRBJ2-7; the D is unclear. Sequencing used PBMCs. The TCR was taken from a woman between 18 and 29 years old in good health and CMV-seronegative. Written as DNA, the CDR3 is TGTGCCAGCAGTTTATTACTGGTCTACGAGCAGTACTTC. It codes for CASSLLLVYEQYF.